Included here is one TCR beta chain sequence, with context. This specimen comes from a study of shared clonotypes between healthy human individuals. As defined, naive CD8 cells were CD45RO-negative and positively selected for CCR7, with terminally differentiated effector memory CD45RA+ cells excluded. Clones were sequenced by immunoSEQ multiplex PCR, and TCRdb holds only the in-frame ones, with some missing. The table includes roughly 1,800,000 clones, approximately 94% detected once. The germline gives CDR1 SGHDT, CDR2 YYEEEE. This CDR3 is 17 amino acids long. V was pared by 0 bases and J by 4 bases, with 6 bases of the junction left unmatched.

This sequence was found in a man aged 18-30 years in good health. The rearrangement joins TRBV5-6 to TRBJ2-3, with 12 positions matching TRBD2. Sequencing was carried out using naive CD8+ T cells sorted from blood. The chain's CDR3 is CASSLGLAGGLSDTQYF. Written as DNA, the CDR3 is TGTGCCAGCAGCTTGGGTCTAGCGGGGGGGCTGTCAGATACGCAGTATTTT.